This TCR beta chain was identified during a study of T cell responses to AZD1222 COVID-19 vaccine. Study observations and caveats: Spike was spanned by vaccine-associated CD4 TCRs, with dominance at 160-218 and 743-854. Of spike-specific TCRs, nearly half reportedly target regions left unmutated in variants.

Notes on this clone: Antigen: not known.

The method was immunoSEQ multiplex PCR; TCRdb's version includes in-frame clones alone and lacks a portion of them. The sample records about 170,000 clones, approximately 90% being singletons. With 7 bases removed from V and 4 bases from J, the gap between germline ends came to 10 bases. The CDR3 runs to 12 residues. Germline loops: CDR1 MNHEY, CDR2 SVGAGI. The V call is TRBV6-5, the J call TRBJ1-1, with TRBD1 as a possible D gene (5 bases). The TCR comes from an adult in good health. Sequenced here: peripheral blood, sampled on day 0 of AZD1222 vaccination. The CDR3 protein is CASKAGSTEAFF. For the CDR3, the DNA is TGTGCCAGCAAGGCAGGGAGCACTGAAGCTTTCTTT.